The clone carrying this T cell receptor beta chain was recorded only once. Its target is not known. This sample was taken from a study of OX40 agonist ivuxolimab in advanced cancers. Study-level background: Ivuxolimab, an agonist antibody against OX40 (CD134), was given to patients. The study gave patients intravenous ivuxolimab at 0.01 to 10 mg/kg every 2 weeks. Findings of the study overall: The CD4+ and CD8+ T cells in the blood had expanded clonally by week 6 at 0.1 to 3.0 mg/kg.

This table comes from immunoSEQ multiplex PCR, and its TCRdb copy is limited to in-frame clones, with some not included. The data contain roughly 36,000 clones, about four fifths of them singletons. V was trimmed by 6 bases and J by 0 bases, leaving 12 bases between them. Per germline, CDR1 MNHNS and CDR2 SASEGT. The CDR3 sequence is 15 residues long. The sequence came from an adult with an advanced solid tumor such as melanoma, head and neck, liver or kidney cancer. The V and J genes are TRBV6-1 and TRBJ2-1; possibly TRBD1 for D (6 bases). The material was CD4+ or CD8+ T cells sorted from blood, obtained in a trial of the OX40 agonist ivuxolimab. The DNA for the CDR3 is TGTGCCAGCAGCCTGGAAGGGGGCTCCTACAATGAGCAGTTCTTC. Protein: CASSLEGGSYNEQFF.